This T cell receptor beta chain was documented in a study of blood T cell repertoires in COVID-19. The CDR3 has 14 amino acids. Germline CDR1 and CDR2: SNHLY and FYNNEI. Trimming took off 3 bases at V and 2 bases at J, with 10 bases between the two ends. Libraries were prepared by immunoSEQ multiplex PCR; TCRdb keeps only in-frame clonotypes and omits some of them. The data show about 73,000 clones, with over 80% seen just once and 2.5% to 3% held by the top ten. This clone was counted a few times. Other DNA sequences in this specimen translate into the identical CDR3. The source material was peripheral blood. This chain uses TRBV2 with TRBJ1-2; the D gene is possibly TRBD1 (6 bases). The origin of this receptor is an elderly man with active or convalescent COVID-19. The CDR3 loop reads CASSELGANYGYTF. The CDR3 coding sequence is TGTGCCAGCAGTGAGCTGGGGGCAAACTATGGCTACACCTTC.